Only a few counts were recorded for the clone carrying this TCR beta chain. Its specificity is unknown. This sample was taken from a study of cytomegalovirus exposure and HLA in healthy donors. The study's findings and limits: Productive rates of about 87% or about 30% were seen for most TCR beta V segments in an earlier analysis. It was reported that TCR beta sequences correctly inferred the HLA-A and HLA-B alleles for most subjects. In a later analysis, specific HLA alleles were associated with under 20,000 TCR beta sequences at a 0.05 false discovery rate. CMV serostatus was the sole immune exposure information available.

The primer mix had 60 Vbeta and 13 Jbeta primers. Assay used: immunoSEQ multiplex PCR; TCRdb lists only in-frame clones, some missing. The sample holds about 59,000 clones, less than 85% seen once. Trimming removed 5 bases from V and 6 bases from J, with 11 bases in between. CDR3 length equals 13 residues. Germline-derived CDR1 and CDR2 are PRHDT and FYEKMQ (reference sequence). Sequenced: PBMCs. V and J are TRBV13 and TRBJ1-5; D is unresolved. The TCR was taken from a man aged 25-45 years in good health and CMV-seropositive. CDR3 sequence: CASSRNAGQPQHF. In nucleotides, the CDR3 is TGTGCCAGCAGCCGAAACGCGGGTCAGCCCCAGCATTTT.